This entry lists 21 T cell receptor beta chains sequenced from one sample in a study of Tregs in tolerant kidney transplant recipients. Assay: immunoSEQ multiplex PCR; the TCRdb copy retains only in-frame clones and omits some. The sample shows approximately 260,000 clones, roughly 80% of them seen only once. Sequenced: CD4+ T cells from blood. Source of these receptors: a human donor in good health.

The chain employs TRBV5-1 and TRBJ1-2; D gene unclear. Trimming cost V 3 bases and J 2 bases, with 11 bases left between them. Germline CDR1 reads SGHRS; CDR2 reads YFSETQ. The CDR3 is 14 amino acids. CDR3 protein: CASSSQTVNYGYTF. As DNA, the CDR3 is TGCGCCAGCAGCTCCCAGACCGTAAACTATGGCTACACCTTC.

This chain links TRBV4-1 with TRBJ1-1, with 9 bases fitting TRBD1. J lost 6 bases, V lost 3 bases, and 11 bases had no gene match. The CDR3 spans 16 residues. Germline assignment: CDR1 MGHRA and CDR2 YSYEKL. The CDR3 is CASSHMGQGLRAEAFF. The DNA of the CDR3 is TGCGCCAGCAGCCACATGGGACAGGGTCTCAGGGCTGAAGCTTTCTTT.

The chain combines TRBV9 with TRBJ1-2, with D maybe TRBD1 (5 bases). V was trimmed by 3 bases and J by 6 bases, leaving 21 bases between them. The CDR3 runs 16 residues. CDR1 SGDLS and CDR2 YYNGEE come from the germline V gene. CDR3 region: CASSAQPGAFLDGYTF. CDR3 in DNA: TGTGCCAGCAGCGCCCAGCCCGGGGCATTTTTGGATGGCTACACCTTC. The entire variable domain, with the rest obtained from reference TRBV9 and TRBJ1-2, is as follows: DSGVTQTPKHLITATGQRVTLRCSPRSGDLSVYWYQQSLDQGLQFLIQYYNGEERAKGNILERFSAQQFPDLHSELNLSSLELGDSALYFCASSAQPGAFLDGYTFGSGTRLTVV.

The rearrangement uses TRBV7-9 and TRBJ1-2; D may be TRBD1 (6 bases). The CDR3 runs 14 residues. From germline, CDR1 is SEHNR and CDR2 FQNEAQ (reference sequence). The ends were cut back, 5 bases at V and 6 bases at J, with 16 bases in the middle. In DNA form, the CDR3 reads TGTGCCAGCAGCGCAACAGGGAGAGGAGATGGCTACACCTTC. Translating gives CASSATGRGDGYTF.

This chain joins TRBV29-1 and TRBJ2-2; TRBD1 agrees at 11 bases. Trimming removed 7 bases from V and 2 bases from J; junction bases left unmatched: 6. This CDR3 has 15 amino acids. Germline lookup yields CDR1 SQVTM and CDR2 ANQGSEA. The CDR3 loop reads CSARTGGSNTGELFF. The CDR3 DNA sequence: TGCAGCGCCAGGACAGGGGGCTCCAACACCGGGGAGCTGTTTTTT.

The genes are TRBV6-4 and TRBJ1-4; D remains ambiguous. V was cut by 2 bases and J by 7 bases, with 8 bases left in between. CDR3 length: 13 amino acids. The V gene's germline CDR1 is MRHNA and CDR2 SNTAGT. The CDR3 protein is CASSDPTPEKLFF. The CDR3 DNA sequence: TGTGCCAGCAGTGACCCCACGCCTGAAAAACTGTTTTTT.

The chain employs TRBV7-9 and TRBJ2-7; D may match TRBD1 or TRBD2 (6 bases each). The V end was cut by 0 bases, the J end by 4 bases, with 13 bases between. The CDR3 has 15 residues. Germline-derived CDR1 and CDR2 are SEHNR and FQNEAQ (reference sequence). As DNA, the CDR3 is TGTGCCAGCAGCTTAGCTGGGGGGCTGCTGTACGAGCAGTACTTC. It specifies CASSLAGGLLYEQYF. Full variable domain (outside the CDR3, taken from reference TRBV7-9 and TRBJ2-7): DTGVSQNPRHKITKRGQNVTFRCDPISEHNRLYWYRQTLGQGPEFLTYFQNEAQLEKSRLLSDRFSAERPKGSFSTLEIQRTEQGDSAMYLCASSLAGGLLYEQYFGPGTRLTVT.

The chain combines TRBV10-3 with TRBJ2-2; 8 nucleotides match TRBD1. CDR3 length: 15 amino acids. Germline trimming cut 5 bases from V and 0 bases from J; bases unmatched to any gene: 2. CDR1 ENHRY and CDR2 SYGVKD come from the germline V gene. The CDR3 DNA is TGTGCCATCAGTCGGACAGGGACGAACACCGGGGAGCTGTTTTTT. It codes for CAISRTGTNTGELFF.

The genes are TRBV5-3 and TRBJ1-4, with 7 bases that match TRBD1. TRBV5-3 is given ORF status, its function remaining uncertain. This CDR3 contains 15 residues. The V and J ends lost 3 bases and 7 bases, in that order; junction bases with no gene match: 9. The CDR3 spells CARSSTGWRGEKLFF. In DNA form, the CDR3 reads TGTGCCAGAAGCTCGACAGGGTGGCGCGGTGAAAAACTGTTTTTT.

V is TRBV10-1 and J is TRBJ2-3; 7 positions match TRBD2. J gave up 3 bases and V 3 bases, and 12 bases lay outside the gene matches. Germline V gene sequence: CDR1 WNHNN, CDR2 SYGVQD (reference sequence). The CDR3 extends over 17 amino acids. The CDR3 loop is CASSEKWGGSRTDTQYF. The CDR3 region has the DNA TGCGCCAGCAGTGAAAAATGGGGCGGGAGTCGGACAGATACGCAGTATTTT.

The chain's CDR3 is CASGSILGLGELFF. The CDR3 region has the DNA TGTGCCAGCGGATCTATTTTAGGGCTGGGGGAGCTGTTTTTT. The chain is built from TRBV2 and TRBJ2-2, with unresolved D. Trimming left V 8 bases short and J 8 bases short, with 18 bases between. The CDR3 covers 14 residues. Germline values: CDR1 SNHLY, CDR2 FYNNEI.

The rearrangement joins TRBV21-1 to TRBJ1-6. TRBV21-1 constitutes a pseudogene. This CDR3 comprises 17 residues. In DNA form, the CDR3 reads TGTGCCAGCAGCAACGGGAAGGAAAGCTCCTATAATTCACCCCTCCACTTT. This translates into CASSNGKESSYNSPLHF.

This chain connects TRBV27 to TRBJ1-4, with TRBD1 identical over 7 bases. Germline trimming cut 4 bases from V and 8 bases from J; bases unmatched to any gene: 13. CDR3 length equals 16 residues. Per the germline V gene, CDR1 is MNHEY and CDR2 is SMNVEV (reference sequence). The CDR3 loop reads CASSSPSRQGREKLFF. CDR3 DNA sequence: TGTGCCAGCAGTTCACCCTCAAGACAGGGACGCGAAAAACTGTTTTTT.

The chain is built from TRBV23-1 and TRBJ2-7, with 7 bases that match TRBD1. TRBV23-1 is an ORF, and what it does is uncertain. This CDR3 contains 15 residues. Unmatched junction bases numbered 15, after V lost 10 bases and J lost 3 bases. CDR3 region: CAILGTDLNFYEQYF. For the CDR3, the DNA is TGCGCCATCCTGGGGACAGACCTAAATTTCTACGAGCAGTACTTC.

The genes are TRBV30 and TRBJ1-5; no clear D. This CDR3 comprises 15 residues. CDR1 and CDR2 from the germline V gene are GTSNPN and SVGIG (reference sequence). Trimming cost V 0 bases and J 0 bases, with 9 bases left between them. The CDR3 region is CAWSVQSSSNQPQHF. Written as DNA, the CDR3 is TGTGCCTGGAGTGTACAGAGCTCTAGCAATCAGCCCCAGCATTTT. The full variable domain, rest sourced from reference TRBV30 and TRBJ1-5, is SQTIHQWPATLVQPVGSPLSLECTVEGTSNPNLYWYRQAAGRGLQLLFYSVGIGQISSEVPQNLSASRPQDRQFILSSKKLLLSDSGFYLCAWSVQSSSNQPQHFGDGTRLSIL.

Comments on this clone: An end of the junction differs from the germline gene, which may be a read error. V is TRBV11-2 and J is TRBJ2-3; 8 positions match TRBD2. From germline, CDR1 is SGHAT and CDR2 FQNNGV. This CDR3 is built from 13 residues. CDR3 loop: CASSLAMGLVGHF. CDR3 nucleotide sequence: TGTGCCAGCAGCTTAGCTATGGGACTAGTAGGGCATTTT.

This clone has more than one count but fewer than ten. The chain joins TRBV2 to TRBJ1-1, with a possible D match to TRBD1 (6 bases). V was clipped by 3 bases and J by 2 bases, with 10 bases between them. This CDR3 spans 14 amino acids. Germline assignment: CDR1 SNHLY and CDR2 FYNNEI. CDR3 DNA sequence: TGTGCCAGCAGTGAGCAGGGGAGTAACACTGAAGCTTTCTTT. Its translation: CASSEQGSNTEAFF.

This chain connects TRBV13 to TRBJ2-2; D remains ambiguous. In germline, CDR1 is PRHDT, CDR2 FYEKMQ (reference sequence). CDR3 length: 19 amino acids. V was clipped by 1 base and J by 5 bases, with 23 bases between them. CDR3 region: CASSLAAVGRQFMTGELFF. The CDR3 DNA reads TGTGCCAGCAGCTTAGCGGCGGTAGGGCGGCAATTTATGACCGGGGAGCTGTTTTTT.

This chain joins TRBV10-3 and TRBJ1-2; D is ambiguous. Looked up from germline, CDR1 is ENHRY and CDR2 is SYGVKD. Deletions cut 4 bases from V and 6 bases from J, with 21 bases between. There are 16 residues in the CDR3. As DNA, the CDR3 is TGTGCCATCAGTGGAGGAACACCAGGAGGTAGGGATGGCTACACCTTC. Protein sequence: CAISGGTPGGRDGYTF.

Notes on this clone: This sample includes further DNA sequences coding for the same CDR3. This rearrangement joins TRBV18 to TRBJ2-3; 9 bases map to TRBD2. The CDR3 runs 16 residues. CDR1 is KGHSH, CDR2 LQKENI, per germline. J lost 3 bases, V lost 3 bases, and 7 bases had no gene match. CDR3 sequence reads: CASSPRSGGSTDTQYF. CDR3 coding DNA: TGTGCCAGCTCACCTCGTAGCGGGGGATCGACAGATACGCAGTATTTT.

V and J are TRBV8-2 and TRBJ2-6. TRBV8-2 corresponds to a pseudogene. The CDR3 sequence is 17 residues long. CDR3 protein: CGTKKKITQSRANVLTF. CDR3 DNA: TGTGGCACTAAGAAGAAGATAACACAAAGTCGGGCCAACGTCCTGACTTTC.